This entry lists 23 T cell receptor beta chains sequenced from one sample in a study of T cells in localized non-small cell lung cancer. TCRdb keeps only in-frame clones here, not all; method: immunoSEQ multiplex PCR. The table includes tens of thousands of clones, 75% to 85% detected once. This specimen was PBMCs, taken before any cancer treatment. These receptors were collected from a man aged 40 to 70 with stage II lung adenocarcinoma.

The chain has TRBV14 and TRBJ2-1; D is undetermined. Trimming removed 0 bases at V and 0 bases at J, with 18 bases between. Per germline, CDR1 SGHDN and CDR2 FVKESK. This CDR3 spans 19 amino acids. The DNA for the CDR3 is TGTGCCAGCAGCCAAGAAGGTAGACTTTCGGCGCGCTCCTACAATGAGCAGTTCTTC. Translation: CASSQEGRLSARSYNEQFF.

The chain links TRBV7-2 to TRBJ2-3; 7 nucleotides line up with TRBD2. The V gene end was trimmed by 5 bases and the J gene end by 4 bases; junction bases not matched to a gene: 18. Germline lookup yields CDR1 SGHTA and CDR2 FQGNSA. The CDR3 runs to 18 residues. This chain's CDR3 is CASSANPPGTKMADTQYF. The CDR3 DNA reads TGTGCCAGCAGCGCTAATCCTCCCGGGACTAAGATGGCAGATACGCAGTATTTT.

V gene TRBV30 combines with J gene TRBJ2-2; 7 positions agree with TRBD2. V gave up 5 bases and J gave up 3 bases; unmatched junction bases: 6. Per the germline V gene, CDR1 is GTSNPN and CDR2 is SVGIG (reference sequence). The CDR3 consists of 14 residues. The CDR3 sequence: CAWRMGGDTGELFF. In DNA, the CDR3 is TGTGCCTGGCGAATGGGGGGGGACACCGGGGAGCTGTTTTTT.

DNA of the CDR3: TGTGCCAGCAGCCAAAGACAGGGCTCCTACGAGCAGTACTTC. Its protein is CASSQRQGSYEQYF. The J gene is TRBJ2-7, the V gene TRBV7-9; TRBD1 agrees at 7 bases. V lost 5 bases, J lost 0 bases, and 4 bases stayed unmatched. Germline V gene data show CDR1 as SEHNR and CDR2 as FQNEAQ (reference sequence). This CDR3 region has 14 residues.

The chain joins TRBV4-2 to TRBJ1-3; possible D gene TRBD1, 5 bases. Trimming shortened V by 3 bases and J by 0 bases, and 12 bases separated the two germline ends. Per the germline V gene, CDR1 is LGHNA and CDR2 is YNFKEQ. The length of the CDR3 is 16 residues. CDR3 nucleotide sequence: TGTGCCAGCAGCCACTTAAGACAGTTCTCTGGAAACACCATATATTTT. Translated: CASSHLRQFSGNTIYF.

CDR3 protein: CASSSTSLVSDTQYF. The CDR3 DNA is TGTGCCAGCAGCTCGACTAGCCTGGTGTCAGATACGCAGTATTTT. This chain connects TRBV7-6 to TRBJ2-3, with 7 nucleotides matching TRBD2. Trimming cost V 4 bases and J 4 bases; bases outside gene matches: 8. The CDR3 is 15 amino acids. Germline assignment: CDR1 SGHVS and CDR2 FNYEAQ.

The V call is TRBV7-6, the J call TRBJ1-3; 8 bases agree with TRBD1. Germline lookup yields CDR1 SGHVS and CDR2 FNYEAQ. Trimming took 1 base from V and 4 from J; bases not matched to a gene: 3. The CDR3 runs 15 residues. The CDR3 spells CASSLGTGNGNTIYF. The CDR3, as DNA: TGTGCCAGCAGCTTAGGGACAGGGAACGGAAACACCATATATTTT.

V gene TRBV11-3 combines with J gene TRBJ1-2; no clear D gene. Germline V gene data show CDR1 as SGHNT and CDR2 as YENEEA. Trimming removed 3 bases at V and 7 bases at J, with 12 bases between. The CDR3 is 13 residues long. CDR3 in amino acids: CASSFPSGSGYTF. In DNA, the CDR3 is TGTGCCAGCAGCTTTCCCTCGGGCAGTGGCTACACCTTC.

This chain links TRBV2 with TRBJ1-2; TRBD1 is a possible D gene (5 bases). This CDR3 has 16 residues. Germline-derived CDR1 and CDR2 are SNHLY and FYNNEI. Between the trimmed V and J ends, which lost 4 bases and 7 bases, there was a span of 22 bases. In DNA form, the CDR3 reads TGTGCCAGCAGTGGATTACCGTTGACAGATGAGCGTGGCTACACCTTC. Residues: CASSGLPLTDERGYTF.

This clone appeared a single time. This sequence joins TRBV15 and TRBJ2-3, with D possibly TRBD1 on 5 matching bases. This CDR3 is 14 amino acids long. Trimming pared 1 base from V and 4 bases from J, leaving 9 bases between. Germline assignment: CDR1 LNHNV and CDR2 YYDKDF (reference sequence). The chain's CDR3 is CATSRGQGSDTQYF. The CDR3, as DNA: TGTGCCACCAGCAGAGGGCAGGGCTCAGATACGCAGTATTTT.

This clone was recorded a few times. The J gene is TRBJ1-5, the V gene TRBV19, with no clear D. Deletions cut 7 bases from V and 6 bases from J, with 13 bases between. The length of the CDR3 is 13 residues. Germline assignment: CDR1 LNHDA and CDR2 SQIVND (reference sequence). The CDR3 reads CASTLGESQPQHF. As DNA, the CDR3 is TGTGCCAGTACCCTAGGAGAGTCTCAGCCCCAGCATTTT.

This rearrangement joins TRBV10-1 to TRBJ2-5, with 8 bases lining up with TRBD1. The V gene end was trimmed by 3 bases and the J gene end by 4 bases; junction bases not matched to a gene: 4. The germline V gene encodes CDR1 WNHNN and CDR2 SYGVQD (reference sequence). The CDR3 extends over 14 amino acids. Written as DNA, the CDR3 is TGCGCCAGCAGTGATGGACAGGGTCTAGAGACCCAGTACTTC. This translates into CASSDGQGLETQYF.

This rearrangement joins TRBV19 to TRBJ2-1, with D uncertain. The V and J ends lost 7 bases and 9 bases respectively, with 19 bases between them. Germline V lookup: CDR1 LNHDA, CDR2 SQIVND (reference sequence). The CDR3 is 14 residues long. The CDR3 nucleotides are TGTGCCAGTAAGAATGGCGTTCAGATTACTGAGCAGTTCTTC. Its protein product is CASKNGVQITEQFF. Looking up the rest from reference TRBV19 and TRBJ2-1 gives the full variable domain: DGGITQSPKYLFRKEGQNVTLSCEQNLNHDAMYWYRQDPGQGLRLIYYSQIVNDFQKGDIAEGYSVSREKKESFPLTVTSAQKNPTAFYLCASKNGVQITEQFFGPGTRLTVL.

The chain has TRBV7-9 and TRBJ2-7, with D perhaps TRBD2 (6 bases). The CDR3 covers 17 residues. V was shortened by 3 bases and J by 3 bases, with 21 bases between the two germline ends. The germline V gene encodes CDR1 SEHNR and CDR2 FQNEAQ (reference sequence). The CDR3 nucleotides read TGTGCCAGCAGCTTCCTAGGAGGCGGGGCTGGGGGCTACGAGCAGTACTTC. It translates to CASSFLGGGAGGYEQYF.

This clone was observed a handful of times. The chain recombines TRBV11-2 with TRBJ2-7; D is unclear. The CDR3 totals 12 residues. Trimming took 5 bases from V and 3 from J, leaving 8 bases between them. Germline V lookup: CDR1 SGHAT, CDR2 FQNNGV. The DNA for the CDR3 is TGTGCCAGCAGCGTCATAGTCTACGAGCAGTACTTC. It encodes CASSVIVYEQYF.

In the case of this clone: Other DNA sequences in the sample encode the same CDR3. The chain links TRBV30 to TRBJ1-5, with D possibly being TRBD1 (6 bases). CDR1 is GTSNPN and CDR2 is SVGIG in the germline V gene (reference sequence). This CDR3 contains 13 residues. V shed 0 bases and J shed 4 bases, with 7 bases lying between them. The CDR3 sequence is CAWSVQGNQPQHF. In DNA, the CDR3 is TGTGCCTGGAGTGTACAGGGAAATCAGCCCCAGCATTTT.

The J gene is TRBJ2-7, the V gene TRBV29-1; a weak D match, TRBD2 (6 bases). V was clipped by 6 bases and J by 3 bases, with 6 bases between them. CDR1 and CDR2 (germline): SQVTM, ANQGSEA. The CDR3 totals 10 residues. The CDR3 coding sequence is TGCAGCGTGGGGGGCTACGAGCAGTACTTC. It encodes CSVGGYEQYF.

The chain recombines TRBV29-1 with TRBJ2-1, with a weak D call TRBD2 (6 bases). CDR1 is SQVTM, CDR2 ANQGSEA, per germline. The V and J ends lost 1 base and 7 bases respectively, with 11 bases between them. The CDR3 loop spans 13 amino acids. The CDR3 spells CSVEVRAGNEQFF. Written as DNA, the CDR3 is TGCAGCGTTGAAGTAAGGGCGGGGAATGAGCAGTTCTTC.

The V and J genes are TRBV30 and TRBJ1-2; D may be TRBD1 (5 bases). CDR1 is GTSNPN and CDR2 is SVGIG in the germline V gene (reference sequence). V dropped 0 bases and J dropped 8 bases, with 13 bases sitting between them. The CDR3 consists of 13 residues. In DNA form, the CDR3 reads TGTGCCTGGAGTGTACTGAGGGGCGAGGGCTACACCTTC. It translates to CAWSVLRGEGYTF.

V gene TRBV29-1 combines with J gene TRBJ2-1; TRBD1 agrees at 7 bases. Trimming at V came to 6 bases and at J to 3 bases, leaving 8 bases not matched to a gene. Germline values: CDR1 SQVTM, CDR2 ANQGSEA. The CDR3 extends over 14 amino acids. The CDR3 DNA is TGCAGCGTCCCCAGACAGGGTTTCTACAATGAGCAGTTCTTC. Protein product: CSVPRQGFYNEQFF.

J is TRBJ1-2 and V is TRBV6-5; D is uncertain. The germline V gene encodes CDR1 MNHEY and CDR2 SVGAGI. The V end lost 0 bases, the J end lost 5 bases, and 13 bases lay between the germline ends. The CDR3 covers 15 residues. Here the CDR3 DNA reads TGTGCCAGCAGTTACTCGAGGAACAGCGGATATGGCTACACCTTC. Protein: CASSYSRNSGYGYTF.

V gene TRBV11-3 combines with J gene TRBJ2-1, with 10 bases identical to TRBD2. CDR1 and CDR2 (germline): SGHNT, YENEEA. The V gene end was trimmed by 3 bases and the J gene end by 5 bases; junction bases not matched to a gene: 4. The length of the CDR3 is 15 residues. CDR3 bases: TGTGCCAGCAGCTTCACTAGCGGGACTGACAATGAGCAGTTCTTC. This translates into CASSFTSGTDNEQFF. Full variable domain (rest looked up from reference TRBV11-3 and TRBJ2-1): EAGVVQSPRYKIIEKKQPVAFWCNPISGHNTLYWYLQNLGQGPELLIRYENEEAVDDSQLPKDRFSAERLKGVDSTLKIQPAELGDSAVYLCASSFTSGTDNEQFFGPGTRLTVL.

The J gene is TRBJ1-4, the V gene TRBV19; D is unresolved. The germline gives CDR1 LNHDA, CDR2 SQIVND (reference sequence). V lost 4 bases and J lost 0, with 6 bases in between. CDR3 length equals 14 residues. CDR3 in amino acids: CASSTQSTNEKLFF. The CDR3 DNA is TGTGCCAGTAGTACACAGTCAACTAATGAAAAACTGTTTTTT.